This T cell receptor beta chain came from a study of shared clonotypes between healthy human individuals. For the study at large: CD4 naive and memory got three plates each, CD8 naive two, CD8 memory one.

CDR3 length: 15 residues. The V gene lost 1 base and the J gene lost 0 bases, with 9 bases spanning the gap. Germline values: CDR1 MNHNS, CDR2 SASEGT. Using 200 ng DNA, some 30,000 T cell genomes, the sorted-subset replicate PCRs were run. Method: immunoSEQ multiplex PCR; TCRdb's copy keeps in-frame clones and lacks some. The repertoire holds 1.5 million to 2.5 million clones, with over 85% as singletons. Terminally differentiated effector memory CD45RA+ cells were excluded from the naive CD8 cells, which were CD45RO-negative and positively selected for CCR7. In its sample, this clone was seen once. Sequenced material: naive CD8+ T cells sorted from blood. The gene calls are TRBV6-1 and TRBJ1-2; weak D call: TRBD1 (6 bases). This receptor was taken from a man younger than 30 in good health. The CDR3 sequence: CASSEVDRANYGYTF. CDR3 nucleotide sequence: TGTGCCAGCAGTGAAGTGGACAGAGCTAACTATGGCTACACCTTC.